These 17 T cell receptor beta chains came from one sample sequenced in a study of monozygotic twins with inflammatory bowel disease. Following a re-call of the 5' RACE reads, TCRdb has one entry per CDR3 protein and lacks DNA. The sample yields about 450,000 distinct CDR3 sequences, of which the top ten take up more than 2%. Sequenced material: blood. These receptors all stem from a human donor with ulcerative colitis or Crohn's disease, or a healthy co-twin of an affected twin (not recorded which).

The genes are TRBV6-5 and TRBJ2-3. The germline CDR1 and CDR2 sequences are MNHEY and SVGAGI. The CDR3 spans 15 residues. The CDR3 is CASSSYFPSTDTQYF.

This chain links TRBV2 with TRBJ1-2; the D gene TCRdb calls, TRBD1, cannot be checked with no DNA. The CDR3 runs 15 residues. CDR1 SNHLY and CDR2 FYNNEI come from the germline V gene. The CDR3 sequence: CASSPEKGGSYGYTF.

The rearrangement joins TRBV6-5 to TRBJ1-1; checking the TCRdb D call of TRBD1 is not possible without DNA. Germline CDR1 is MNHEY and CDR2 is SVGAGI. This CDR3 has 13 residues. CDR3 sequence reads: CASSVAPNTEAFF.

V is TRBV5-1 and J is TRBJ2-7; no DNA is available, so the TRBD1 call from TCRdb remains unchecked. The CDR3 has 15 amino acids. Germline-derived CDR1 and CDR2 are SGHRS and YFSETQ. The CDR3: CASSFSGGSSYEQYF.

The rearrangement links TRBV5-6 to TRBJ2-3; the TRBD2 assignment by TCRdb is unverifiable without DNA. The CDR3 is 16 amino acids. Per germline, CDR1 SGHDT and CDR2 YYEEEE. This chain's CDR3 is CASSLGTSGSADTQYF.

The rearrangement uses TRBV18 and TRBJ1-1; there is no DNA to check the TCRdb D call of TRBD1. The CDR3 runs to 17 residues. The germline V gene encodes CDR1 KGHSH and CDR2 LQKENI. The CDR3 is CASSRGAPGLMNTEAFF. The complete variable domain, with remaining parts taken from reference TRBV18 and TRBJ1-1, reads NAGVMQNPRHLVRRRGQEARLRCSPMKGHSHVYWYRQLPEEGLKFMVYLQKENIIDESGMPKERFSAEFPKEGPSILRIQQVVRGDSAAYFCASSRGAPGLMNTEAFFGQGTRLTVV.

This sequence joins TRBV9 and TRBJ2-3; TCRdb proposes TRBD2, but this gene call is untestable without DNA. The CDR3 runs to 14 residues. The germline V gene has CDR1 SGDLS and CDR2 YYNGEE. This CDR3 reads CASSDTGGPDTQYF. The entire variable domain, with the rest obtained from reference TRBV9 and TRBJ2-3, is as follows: DSGVTQTPKHLITATGQRVTLRCSPRSGDLSVYWYQQSLDQGLQFLIQYYNGEERAKGNILERFSAQQFPDLHSELNLSSLELGDSALYFCASSDTGGPDTQYFGPGTRLTVL.

The chain employs TRBV6-4 and TRBJ2-1; there is no DNA to check the TCRdb D call of TRBD2. CDR3 length: 13 amino acids. The V gene's germline CDR1 is MRHNA and CDR2 SNTAGT. CDR3: CASSTLQHNEQFF.

The CDR3 loop reads CAWTKGAAGHEQFF. The rearrangement joins TRBV30 to TRBJ2-1; the D gene TCRdb calls, TRBD2, cannot be checked with no DNA. The CDR3 has 14 residues. Germline V gene data show CDR1 as GTSNPN and CDR2 as SVGIG (reference sequence).

This chain joins TRBV4-3 and TRBJ1-5; TCRdb designates TRBD1, a call that cannot be tested without DNA. The CDR3 is 16 amino acids. CDR1 is LGHNA and CDR2 is YSLEER in the germline V gene. CDR3 residues: CASPTGGNLSNQPQHF.

V is TRBV6-1 and J is TRBJ2-5. Germline loops: CDR1 MNHNS, CDR2 SASEGT. CDR3 length equals 17 residues. CDR3 loop: CASSPQGFLMYGETQYF.

The V and J genes are TRBV20-1 and TRBJ2-7; the D gene TCRdb calls, TRBD1, cannot be checked with no DNA. This CDR3 spans 16 amino acids. Germline CDR1 reads DFQATT; CDR2 reads SNEGSKA (reference sequence). CDR3 residues: CSARDLGGQTTYEQYF.

The rearrangement joins TRBV6-2 or TRBV6-3 to TRBJ2-7. The CDR3 spans 14 residues. Per the germline V gene, CDR1 is MNHEY and CDR2 is SVGEGT. The CDR3 protein is CASSYLGSSNEQYF.

This chain joins TRBV6-6 and TRBJ2-7; without DNA, the TCRdb call of TRBD1 cannot be checked. The CDR3 runs to 14 residues. Germline assignment: CDR1 MNHNY and CDR2 SVGAGI (reference sequence). The CDR3 spells CASSYRQGDDEQYF.

The V gene is TRBV12-3 or TRBV12-4, the J gene TRBJ1-1; no DNA is available, so the TRBD1 call from TCRdb remains unchecked. The CDR3 is made up of 15 amino acids. CDR3 region: CASSLGGQLNTEAFF.

CDR3 amino acids: CASSRRGFGGELFF. J is TRBJ2-2 and V is TRBV27; as DNA is missing, the TRBD2 call by TCRdb cannot be tested. CDR1 is MNHEY, CDR2 SMNVEV, per germline (reference sequence). This CDR3 spans 14 amino acids.

This rearrangement joins TRBV4-2 to TRBJ2-4. CDR3 size: 13 residues. The germline CDR1 and CDR2 sequences are LGHNA and YNFKEQ. This chain's CDR3 is CASSQETASMQYF.